What follows are 10 T cell receptor beta chains derived from one specimen sequenced in a study of cytomegalovirus exposure and HLA in healthy donors. PCR used 60 Vbeta primers and 13 Jbeta primers. The table came from immunoSEQ multiplex PCR; TCRdb's copy has only in-frame clones and leaves some out. The sample gives 100,000 to 130,000 clones, 76% of which show up once; approximately 2% is in the top ten. The sequenced sample consisted of PBMCs. The receptors here all came from a man younger than 35 in good health and CMV-seronegative.

CDR3 loop: CASSPALAGWGTQYF. The DNA of the CDR3 is TGTGCCAGCAGTCCAGCTTTAGCGGGCTGGGGGACCCAGTACTTC. The V gene is TRBV7-8, the J gene TRBJ2-5; 7 positions agree with TRBD2. The CDR3 has 15 amino acids. CDR1 and CDR2 (germline): SGHVS, FQNEAQ. The V and J ends lost 6 bases and 7 bases, in that order; junction bases with no gene match: 14.

The rearrangement uses TRBV27 and TRBJ1-1; no clear D. Germline CDR1 and CDR2: MNHEY and SMNVEV (reference sequence). The germline V and J ends were trimmed by 7 bases and 0 bases, with 15 bases remaining between them. The length of the CDR3 is 15 residues. CDR3 loop: CASTSESLMNTEAFF. The CDR3 coding sequence is TGTGCCAGCACATCGGAGAGCCTTATGAACACTGAAGCTTTCTTT.

The chain carries TRBV15 and TRBJ2-7; D perhaps matches TRBD1 (6 bases). The V gene's germline CDR1 is LNHNV and CDR2 YYDKDF (reference sequence). Trimming took off 2 bases at V and 1 base at J, with 12 bases between the two ends. The CDR3 has 15 residues. The CDR3 reads CATSRSRDISYEQYF. CDR3 in DNA: TGTGCCACCAGCAGATCACGGGACATTTCCTACGAGCAGTACTTC.

This CDR3 reads CASSKTRTGTGGETQYF. CDR3 nucleotide sequence: TGTGCCAGCAGCAAAACGAGAACCGGGACAGGTGGAGAGACCCAGTACTTC. The chain recombines TRBV21-1 with TRBJ2-5; the table's D call TRBD1 went unverified against the DNA. TRBV21-1 is a known pseudogene. The length of the CDR3 is 17 residues.

This sequence joins TRBV2 and TRBJ2-7; D is possibly TRBD1 (6 bases). Germline CDR1 and CDR2: SNHLY and FYNNEI. The CDR3 has 11 residues. Trimming removed 4 bases at V and 5 bases at J, with 6 bases between. The CDR3 here is CASSGDNEQYF. CDR3 coding DNA: TGTGCCAGCAGTGGGGACAACGAGCAGTACTTC. The complete variable domain, with remaining parts taken from reference TRBV2 and TRBJ2-7, reads EPEVTQTPSHQVTQMGQEVILRCVPISNHLYFYWYRQILGQKVEFLVSFYNNEISEKSEIFDDQFSVERPDGSNFTLKIRSTKLEDSAMYFCASSGDNEQYFGPGTRLTVT.

The CDR3 DNA reads TGTGCCAGCAGTCCGACTAGCGGGGCAGCAGATACGCAGTATTTT. This codes for CASSPTSGAADTQYF. The rearrangement links TRBV2 to TRBJ2-3; 11 bases agree with TRBD2. This CDR3 spans 15 amino acids. Germline CDR1 SNHLY, CDR2 FYNNEI. V trimming: 5 bases; J trimming: 4 bases; junction bases outside the gene matches: 5.

This clone has just a few counts. This chain links TRBV9 with TRBJ2-2; weak D call: TRBD2 (5 bases). The CDR3 is 15 amino acids. The germline gives CDR1 SGDLS, CDR2 YYNGEE. The germline V and J ends were trimmed by 5 bases and 4 bases, with 15 bases remaining between them. CDR3 DNA sequence: TGTGCCAGCAGAAGGGAGACATCCCTCACCGGGGAGCTGTTTTTT. Its protein product is CASRRETSLTGELFF.

V is TRBV2 and J is TRBJ1-2; 11 positions agree with TRBD1. This CDR3 is 20 amino acids long. V lost 3 bases, J lost 0 bases, and 15 bases stayed unmatched. Germline assignment: CDR1 SNHLY and CDR2 FYNNEI. For the CDR3, the DNA is TGTGCCAGCAGTGACCTAAGGGGAAGGGACAGGGGGAAGTCTAACTATGGCTACACCTTC. It is translated as CASSDLRGRDRGKSNYGYTF.

In DNA form, the CDR3 reads TGTGCCAGCACCAAACGGGGGACCGGCTCGCTCGAGCAGTACTTC. Translated: CASTKRGTGSLEQYF. This chain connects TRBV6-5 to TRBJ2-7, with D maybe TRBD2 (6 bases). Trimming shortened V by 7 bases and J by 6 bases, and 22 bases separated the two germline ends. The CDR3 is 15 amino acids. CDR1 MNHEY and CDR2 SVGAGI come from the germline V gene.

The rearrangement uses TRBV14 and TRBJ2-7; 8 bases map to TRBD2. This CDR3 contains 13 residues. Germline CDR1 and CDR2: SGHDN and FVKESK. V lost 10 bases, J lost 4 bases, and 9 bases stayed unmatched. The CDR3 loop is CANSGGAPYEQYF. The CDR3 region has the DNA TGTGCCAACTCGGGGGGGGCGCCGTACGAGCAGTACTTC.